This entry lists 26 T cell receptor beta chains sequenced from one sample in a study of blood T cell repertoires in COVID-19. The method was immunoSEQ multiplex PCR; TCRdb's version includes in-frame clones alone and lacks a portion of them. Here the sample spans hundreds of thousands of clones, 86% being singletons. The sequenced sample consisted of PBMCs or T cells enriched from blood (not recorded which). The receptors were sampled from a woman in her forties or fifties who had recovered from COVID-19.

V usage is TRBV10-3 and J usage is TRBJ2-2, with D maybe TRBD2 (5 bases). The germline V and J ends were trimmed by 0 bases and 6 bases, with 8 bases remaining between them. In germline, CDR1 is ENHRY, CDR2 SYGVKD. The CDR3 spans 14 residues. This CDR3 reads CAISESVSAGELFF. The CDR3 nucleotides read TGTGCCATCAGTGAGTCGGTTAGCGCCGGGGAGCTGTTTTTT.

The chain recombines TRBV6-5 with TRBJ2-3, with 9 bases matching TRBD2. The germline V gene has CDR1 MNHEY and CDR2 SVGAGI. CDR3 size: 14 residues. V lost 10 bases to trimming and J lost 4 bases; unmatched junction nucleotides: 9. CDR3 in amino acids: CATKREVGSDTQYF. In nucleotides, the CDR3 is TGTGCCACAAAGCGGGAGGTGGGTTCAGATACGCAGTATTTT.

The chain links TRBV6-6 to TRBJ2-7; 7 positions match TRBD1. The CDR3 has 17 residues. Germline lookup yields CDR1 MNHNY and CDR2 SVGAGI (reference sequence). Losses at the gene ends were 5 bases for V and 2 bases for J; bases not matched to a gene: 15. The CDR3 nucleotides read TGTGCCAGCAGTCGAAATTCTAAACAGGGGAGACCCTACGAGCAGTACTTC. This codes for CASSRNSKQGRPYEQYF.

The V call is TRBV27, the J call TRBJ1-3; D ambiguous. Per the germline V gene, CDR1 is MNHEY and CDR2 is SMNVEV (reference sequence). This CDR3 is built from 15 residues. V dropped 6 bases and J dropped 4 bases, with 16 bases sitting between them. The CDR3 reads CASSPGRVGGNTIYF. The CDR3 nucleotides are TGTGCCAGCAGCCCCGGTCGGGTTGGAGGAAACACCATATATTTT.

The chain has TRBV6-2 or TRBV6-3 and TRBJ2-2; D not resolved. Germline assignment: CDR1 MNHEY and CDR2 SVGEGT. The V gene lost 4 bases and the J gene lost 3 bases, with 12 bases spanning the gap. The CDR3 consists of 15 residues. CDR3 sequence (DNA): TGTGCCAGCAGTTCCGTCGCCTATGACACCGGGGAGCTGTTTTTT. Its protein product is CASSSVAYDTGELFF.

The rearrangement uses TRBV12-3 or TRBV12-4 and TRBJ2-1; D is perhaps TRBD2 (6 bases). This CDR3 has 13 residues. V gave up 10 bases and J gave up 4 bases, with 14 bases separating them. CDR3 loop: CATRLLAYNEQFF. The DNA of the CDR3 is TGTGCCACCCGGTTACTAGCTTACAATGAGCAGTTCTTC.

This chain links TRBV9 with TRBJ1-3, with a possible D match to TRBD1 (6 bases). The CDR3 length is 14 residues. V dropped 0 bases and J dropped 2 bases, with 6 bases sitting between them. The germline gives CDR1 SGDLS, CDR2 YYNGEE. CDR3 sequence reads: CASSVEGAGNTIYF. CDR3 in DNA: TGTGCCAGCAGCGTAGAGGGGGCTGGAAACACCATATATTTT.

The chain joins TRBV15 to TRBJ1-5, with D maybe TRBD1 (6 bases). The CDR3 length is 15 residues. Germline assignment: CDR1 LNHNV and CDR2 YYDKDF (reference sequence). Trimming took off 1 base at V and 1 base at J, with 8 bases between the two ends. CDR3 sequence reads: CATSRGGGSNQPQHF. Here the CDR3 DNA reads TGTGCCACCAGCAGAGGGGGGGGCAGCAATCAGCCCCAGCATTTT.

This chain joins TRBV3-1 (or the pseudogene TRBV3-2) and TRBJ1-5; 8 bases agree with TRBD1. The CDR3 sequence is 18 residues long. Germline V CDR1 and CDR2: LGHDT, YNNKEL (reference sequence). With 0 bases clipped from V and 4 bases from J, the junction kept 11 bases outside the gene matches. The CDR3 bases are TGTGCCAGCAGCCAAGATCTTATTCAGGGGGCTACGAATCAGCCCCAGCATTTT. Amino acid sequence: CASSQDLIQGATNQPQHF.

As regards this clone: Other DNA variants within this sample encode the same CDR3. This chain connects TRBV6-5 to TRBJ1-2, with a possible D match to TRBD1 (5 bases). CDR3 size: 13 residues. V was cut by 6 bases and J by 3 bases, with 11 bases left in between. The V gene's germline CDR1 is MNHEY and CDR2 SVGAGI. CDR3 loop: CASSPGGYYGYTF. CDR3 DNA sequence: TGTGCCAGCAGCCCCGGGGGGTACTATGGCTACACCTTC.

V and J are TRBV7-9 and TRBJ2-1; 8 positions agree with TRBD2. With 4 bases clipped from V and 1 base from J, the junction kept 3 bases outside the gene matches. CDR3 length: 15 residues. In germline, CDR1 is SEHNR, CDR2 FQNEAQ (reference sequence). The CDR3: CASSSLAGSYNEQFF. The CDR3 coding sequence is TGTGCCAGCAGCTCATTAGCGGGATCCTACAATGAGCAGTTCTTC.

The CDR3: CASSPGRHQPQHF. CDR3 DNA sequence: TGTGCCAGCAGTCCGGGTCGTCATCAGCCCCAGCATTTT. The J gene is TRBJ1-5, the V gene TRBV28; unclear D gene. The germline V gene has CDR1 MDHEN and CDR2 SYDVKM. This CDR3 contains 13 residues. Trimming took 5 bases from V and 5 from J, leaving 10 bases between them.

The CDR3 sequence: CSASEGADQPQHF. CDR3 bases: TGCAGTGCTAGTGAGGGGGCGGATCAGCCCCAGCATTTT. The chain links TRBV20-1 to TRBJ1-5; TRBD1 aligns across 7 bases. Unmatched junction bases numbered 4, after V lost 3 bases and J lost 5 bases. The CDR3 sequence is 13 residues long. Germline V lookup: CDR1 DFQATT, CDR2 SNEGSKA (reference sequence).

The chain recombines TRBV7-6 with TRBJ1-3; 10 nucleotides agree with TRBD1. This CDR3 is built from 14 residues. Germline V gives CDR1 SGHVS, CDR2 FNYEAQ. Trimming cost V 4 bases and J 7 bases; bases outside gene matches: 4. CDR3 region: CASSSPGQGNTIYF. The CDR3 bases are TGTGCCAGCAGCTCGCCGGGACAGGGGAACACCATATATTTT.

V gene TRBV18 combines with J gene TRBJ2-7; the match to TRBD1 covers 7 bases. The germline CDR1 and CDR2 sequences are KGHSH and LQKENI. CDR3 size: 17 residues. J gave up 0 bases and V 4 bases, and 12 bases lay outside the gene matches. The CDR3 sequence is CASSLPFRDRISYEQYF. The DNA for the CDR3 is TGTGCCAGCTCACTACCCTTCCGGGACAGAATCTCCTACGAGCAGTACTTC.

The chain has TRBV28 and TRBJ2-6, with TRBD1 matching 11 bases. CDR3 length equals 15 residues. In germline, CDR1 is MDHEN, CDR2 SYDVKM. The junction had 4 bases not matched to a gene; V was cut back by 8 bases and J by 4 bases. CDR3 region: CASGQGALGANVLTF. CDR3 bases: TGTGCCAGCGGACAGGGGGCGCTGGGGGCCAACGTCCTGACTTTC.

The V gene is TRBV5-1, the J gene TRBJ1-4, with D possibly being TRBD1 (5 bases). Germline V lookup: CDR1 SGHRS, CDR2 YFSETQ. The CDR3 runs 17 residues. V lost 0 bases, J lost 1 base, and 13 bases lay in between. CDR3 DNA: TGCGCCAGCAGCTTGGTCGGGGGTATGGGAACTAATGAAAAACTGTTTTTT. It translates to CASSLVGGMGTNEKLFF.

V gene TRBV5-1 combines with J gene TRBJ2-1; D possibly corresponds to TRBD2 (6 bases). Between the trimmed V and J ends, which lost 4 bases and 7 bases, there was a span of 18 bases. Germline-derived CDR1 and CDR2 are SGHRS and YFSETQ. The CDR3 has 15 residues. CDR3 residues: CASSRRGGAENEQFF. CDR3 nucleotide sequence: TGCGCCAGCAGCCGGCGGGGCGGGGCAGAAAATGAGCAGTTCTTC.

The chain links TRBV4-1 to TRBJ2-2; 8 nucleotides agree with TRBD2. CDR3 size: 16 residues. Germline assignment: CDR1 MGHRA and CDR2 YSYEKL. Unmatched junction bases numbered 12, after V lost 4 bases and J lost 8 bases. CDR3 DNA: TGCGCCAGCAGCCGAAGACTAGCGAGAGATGGTGGGGAGCTGTTTTTT. Translated: CASSRRLARDGGELFF.

This chain connects TRBV27 to TRBJ1-6; no definite D call. The V end lost 4 bases, the J end lost 0 bases, and 10 bases lay between the germline ends. Germline lookup yields CDR1 MNHEY and CDR2 SMNVEV (reference sequence). This CDR3 is built from 16 residues. CDR3 residues: CASSSQRSSYNSPLHF. The DNA of the CDR3 is TGTGCCAGCAGTTCGCAGAGGAGCTCCTATAATTCACCCCTCCACTTT.

This chain uses TRBV4-3 with TRBJ2-7; TRBD2 matches at 13 bases. J gave up 2 bases and V 3 bases, and 1 base lay outside the gene matches. CDR1 LGHNA and CDR2 YSLEER come from the germline V gene. The CDR3 covers 15 residues. The chain's CDR3 is CASSQGLAGTYEQYF. The DNA for the CDR3 is TGCGCCAGCAGCCAGGGACTAGCGGGAACCTACGAGCAGTACTTC.

The rearrangement uses TRBV7-3 and TRBJ2-3, with 10 bases lining up with TRBD2. The CDR3 runs to 15 residues. V was pared by 5 bases and J by 1 base, with 3 bases of the junction left unmatched. Germline V gene sequence: CDR1 SGHTA, CDR2 FQGTGA. DNA of the CDR3: TGTGCCAGCAGCGCACTAGCGGGGCGCACAGATACGCAGTATTTT. This encodes CASSALAGRTDTQYF.

The rearrangement joins TRBV15 to TRBJ2-1; D is unresolved. The CDR3 totals 14 residues. With 0 bases removed from V and 4 bases from J, the gap between germline ends came to 7 bases. Germline V CDR1 and CDR2: LNHNV, YYDKDF (reference sequence). The CDR3 reads CATSRDWAYNEQFF. The CDR3 DNA reads as TGTGCCACCAGCAGAGATTGGGCATACAATGAGCAGTTCTTC. Using reference TRBV15 and TRBJ2-1 for the parts outside the CDR3, the full variable domain is DAMVIQNPRYQVTQFGKPVTLSCSQTLNHNVMYWYQQKSSQAPKLLFHYYDKDFNNEADTPDNFQSRRPNTSFCFLDIRSPGLGDTAMYLCATSRDWAYNEQFFGPGTRLTVL.

Of note for this clone: In the same sample, other DNA sequences code for this CDR3. The J gene is TRBJ1-2, the V gene TRBV6-5, with D possibly TRBD1 on 6 matching bases. The CDR3 sequence is 13 residues long. Germline V gene lookup returns CDR1 MNHEY and CDR2 SVGAGI. Trimming removed 0 bases from V and 6 bases from J, with 8 bases in between. CDR3 bases: TGTGCCAGCAGTTACTCGCGGGGGCATGGCTACACCTTC. This gives the protein CASSYSRGHGYTF.

V usage is TRBV6-5 and J usage is TRBJ1-5; D not resolved. CDR3 length: 14 amino acids. Germline loops: CDR1 MNHEY, CDR2 SVGAGI. V was shortened by 6 bases and J by 4 bases, with 13 bases between the two germline ends. DNA for the CDR3: TGTGCCAGCAGCCCGAGGGCGGGGAATCAGCCCCAGCATTTT. As protein: CASSPRAGNQPQHF.

The chain combines TRBV6-6 with TRBJ2-6; D possibly corresponds to TRBD2 (6 bases). The CDR3 has 19 residues. From germline, CDR1 is MNHNY and CDR2 SVGAGI (reference sequence). With 5 bases removed from V and 0 bases from J, the gap between germline ends came to 20 bases. The CDR3 DNA is TGTGCCAGCAGTCCCCACAGACCGGGGCGGGGCTCTGGGGCCAACGTCCTGACTTTC. Translation gives CASSPHRPGRGSGANVLTF.